These 21 T cell receptor beta chains were all obtained from the same sample, sequenced in a study of cytomegalovirus exposure and HLA in healthy donors. Researchers ran the PCR with 60 Vbeta and 13 Jbeta primers. Profiling relied on immunoSEQ multiplex PCR, and the TCRdb table lists in-frame clones only, not all of them. The table records 50,000 to 70,000 clones, 60% to 80% of them present only once. Sequencing was carried out using PBMCs. Receptors were obtained from a female donor in good health and CMV-seronegative.

V and J are TRBV6-4 and TRBJ1-1; D not certain. The CDR3 spans 12 residues. CDR1 is MRHNA, CDR2 SNTAGT, per germline. With 2 bases removed from V and 7 bases from J, the gap between germline ends came to 8 bases. The CDR3: CASSDTYGEAFF. CDR3 nucleotide sequence: TGTGCCAGCAGTGACACGTACGGTGAAGCTTTCTTT.

The chain joins TRBV2 to TRBJ2-1; no clear D gene. CDR1 SNHLY and CDR2 FYNNEI come from the germline V gene. V dropped 6 bases and J dropped 4 bases, with 16 bases sitting between them. This CDR3 comprises 15 residues. The CDR3 DNA is TGTGCCAGCAGGTACGATAGCCAAAGTTACAATGAGCAGTTCTTC. Its translation is CASRYDSQSYNEQFF.

The genes are TRBV9 and TRBJ2-7; TRBD2 matches 7 bases. The CDR3 runs to 16 residues. Unmatched junction bases numbered 9, after V lost 0 bases and J lost 3 bases. Germline V gives CDR1 SGDLS, CDR2 YYNGEE. This CDR3 is CASSVAGSGMNYEQYF. As DNA, the CDR3 is TGTGCCAGCAGCGTAGCGGGGAGCGGGATGAACTACGAGCAGTACTTC.

V and J are TRBV7-9 and TRBJ1-3; unclear D gene. This CDR3 has 14 residues. Trimming stripped 1 base from V and 1 base from J, with 5 bases between. From germline, CDR1 is SEHNR and CDR2 FQNEAQ (reference sequence). The CDR3 region has the DNA TGTGCCAGCAGCTTAGTAGAGTCTGGAAACACCATATATTTT. This sequence encodes CASSLVESGNTIYF.

The V gene is TRBV28, the J gene TRBJ2-4, with D perhaps matching TRBD1 (6 bases). Germline-derived CDR1 and CDR2 are MDHEN and SYDVKM. The CDR3 runs to 15 residues. Trimming shortened V by 2 bases and J by 8 bases, and 16 bases separated the two germline ends. DNA of the CDR3: TGTGCCAGCAGTTTAGCCGCGGCAGGGGCTGACATTCAGTACTTC. Translating it yields CASSLAAAGADIQYF.

This sequence joins TRBV7-3 and TRBJ2-1; the D is unclear. CDR3 length equals 13 residues. The V end was cut by 2 bases, the J end by 4 bases, with 6 bases between. In germline, CDR1 is SGHTA, CDR2 FQGTGA. The chain's CDR3 is CASSLVSYNEQFF. For the CDR3, the DNA is TGTGCCAGCAGCTTAGTGAGTTACAATGAGCAGTTCTTC.

The V gene is TRBV4-2, the J gene TRBJ2-3; 15 bases agree with TRBD2. After removal of 1 base from V and 8 bases from J, the junction contained 1 base not matched to a gene. CDR1 and CDR2 (germline): LGHNA, YNFKEQ. CDR3 length equals 15 residues. Here the CDR3 DNA reads TGTGCCAGCAGCCAAGGGACTAGCGGGGGGGTTACGCAGTATTTT. Amino acids: CASSQGTSGGVTQYF.

The chain couples TRBV7-8 to TRBJ2-1; D gene ambiguous. CDR1 and CDR2 (germline): SGHVS, FQNEAQ. The CDR3 spans 16 residues. V lost 1 base and J lost 8, with 18 bases in between. The CDR3 spells CASSLVAVGLNDEQFF. CDR3 nucleotides: TGTGCCAGCAGCTTAGTTGCCGTCGGGTTAAACGATGAGCAGTTCTTC.

The rearrangement links TRBV6-1 to TRBJ2-2, with 9 bases lining up with TRBD1. CDR1 is MNHNS and CDR2 is SASEGT in the germline V gene. The V and J ends lost 2 bases and 5 bases, in that order; junction bases with no gene match: 6. The CDR3 totals 16 residues. The CDR3 DNA reads as TGTGCCAGCAGTGAATCGGGGACAGGGCGGACCGGGGAGCTGTTTTTT. Its translation is CASSESGTGRTGELFF.

This clone came up once. The chain combines TRBV6-5 with TRBJ2-2, with D tentatively TRBD1 (6 bases). Trimming removed 4 bases at V and 1 base at J, with 7 bases between. CDR3 length: 14 residues. The germline gives CDR1 MNHEY, CDR2 SVGAGI. CDR3 sequence reads: CASSLTGNTGELFF. The CDR3 DNA reads TGTGCCAGCAGTTTGACAGGGAACACCGGGGAGCTGTTTTTT.

This clone was detected only a few times. The chain carries TRBV19 and TRBJ2-7; 11 nucleotides match TRBD1. Germline assignment: CDR1 LNHDA and CDR2 SQIVND (reference sequence). V was pared by 5 bases and J by 10 bases, with 10 bases of the junction left unmatched. The CDR3 length is 14 residues. CDR3 bases: TGTGCCAGTAGTTTGAGGACAGGGGGCGACACCCAGTACTTC. Its protein is CASSLRTGGDTQYF.

This chain links TRBV7-9 with TRBJ2-5; TRBD1 matches at 8 bases. CDR3 length: 16 amino acids. The germline gives CDR1 SEHNR, CDR2 FQNEAQ (reference sequence). Trimming removed 5 bases from V and 2 bases from J; junction bases left unmatched: 10. The DNA for the CDR3 is TGTGCCAGCAGCCCGCCCCCCGGACAGGGACAAGAGACCCAGTACTTC. Amino acid sequence: CASSPPPGQGQETQYF.

The chain recombines TRBV18 with TRBJ1-1; 7 bases map to TRBD1. Looked up from germline, CDR1 is KGHSH and CDR2 is LQKENI. This CDR3 is built from 14 residues. J was trimmed by 5 bases and V by 4 bases; bases with no gene match: 7. The CDR3 DNA is TGTGCCAGCTCACAACAGGGGTACGGGACTGAAGCTTTCTTT. It codes for CASSQQGYGTEAFF.

The sample holds a few counts of this clone. This chain uses TRBV18 with TRBJ1-2; D is ambiguous. The CDR3 runs 13 residues. Germline CDR1 reads KGHSH; CDR2 reads LQKENI. V lost 3 bases to trimming and J lost 4 bases, with 9 bases between them. CDR3 bases: TGTGCCAGCTCACCGGAGCGGCTCTATGGCTACACCTTC. Translating it yields CASSPERLYGYTF.

In DNA form, the CDR3 reads TGTGCCAGCTCAGTATCTCGGGTTAGCACAGATACGCAGTATTTT. Translated, it gives CASSVSRVSTDTQYF. The chain links TRBV18 to TRBJ2-3, with D unclear. CDR3 length: 15 residues. Germline lookup yields CDR1 KGHSH and CDR2 LQKENI. V was pared by 5 bases and J by 0 bases, with 12 bases between.

CDR3 in amino acids: CASSLAVLADNEQFF. For the CDR3, the DNA is TGTGCCAGCAGCTTAGCGGTCCTAGCGGACAATGAGCAGTTCTTC. The chain links TRBV7-2 to TRBJ2-1; 7 nucleotides agree with TRBD2. V shed 0 bases, J shed 5 bases, and the junction held 4 bases outside the gene matches. Germline lookup yields CDR1 SGHTA and CDR2 FQGNSA. The CDR3 loop spans 15 amino acids. The full variable domain, with the rest looked up from reference TRBV7-2 and TRBJ2-1, is GAGVSQSPSNKVTEKGKDVELRCDPISGHTALYWYRQSLGQGLEFLIYFQGNSAPDKSGLPSDRFSAERTGGSVSTLTIQRTQQEDSAVYLCASSLAVLADNEQFFGPGTRLTVL.

The chain employs TRBV29-1 and TRBJ1-1; unclear D gene. With 4 bases removed from V and 0 bases from J, the gap between germline ends came to 6 bases. Germline V gene data show CDR1 as SQVTM and CDR2 as ANQGSEA. This CDR3 spans 12 amino acids. The CDR3 nucleotides read TGCAGCGTTGGGCATTTGAACACTGAAGCTTTCTTT. It encodes CSVGHLNTEAFF.

There are a few counts of this clone. The rearrangement uses TRBV29-1 and TRBJ2-3; D might be TRBD2 (7 bases). The V gene lost 4 bases and the J gene lost 2 bases, with 22 bases spanning the gap. CDR1 and CDR2 from the germline V gene are SQVTM and ANQGSEA. This CDR3 has 17 amino acids. The CDR3 reads CSVGGTVGEGVTDTQYF. CDR3 nucleotides: TGCAGCGTTGGGGGAACGGTAGGGGAGGGGGTCACAGATACGCAGTATTTT.

As DNA, the CDR3 is TGTGCCAGCAGTCGAGGTCAGGGGGCTAATGAAAAACTGTTTTTT. Its protein product is CASSRGQGANEKLFF. The rearrangement links TRBV6-4 to TRBJ1-4; 7 bases match TRBD1. J was trimmed by 3 bases and V by 5 bases; bases with no gene match: 6. Germline loops: CDR1 MRHNA, CDR2 SNTAGT. CDR3 length: 15 amino acids.

This sequence joins TRBV2 and TRBJ2-7, with 8 bases lining up with TRBD2. After removal of 3 bases from V and 5 bases from J, the junction contained 6 bases not matched to a gene. The CDR3 extends over 14 amino acids. The germline V gene encodes CDR1 SNHLY and CDR2 FYNNEI. CDR3 amino acids: CASSERSRGDEQYF. CDR3 nucleotide sequence: TGTGCCAGCAGTGAGAGATCGCGGGGGGACGAGCAGTACTTC.

The rearrangement joins TRBV30 to TRBJ2-5; D not certain. Germline loops: CDR1 GTSNPN, CDR2 SVGIG (reference sequence). The length of the CDR3 is 11 residues. Deletions cut 2 bases from V and 3 bases from J, with 4 bases between. The DNA for the CDR3 is TGTGCCTGGAGTCCAGAAGAGACCCAGTACTTC. It translates to CAWSPEETQYF.